Included here is one T cell receptor beta chain sequence, with context. Its cognate antigen has yet to be identified. Base qualities were left out, and no much larger clone turns up one base away. These data originate in a study of shared clonotypes between healthy human individuals (dated by TCRdb to between 2020 and 2021). The study in broad terms: A few men and two women, aged 18 to 49 years, made up the cohort. To estimate repertoire size and how much clonotypes are shared between individuals, the study performed deep sequencing of blood TCR repertoires from a few healthy adults. Per donor, leukapheresis produced somewhere between about 0.94 and 9 billion PBMCs. For each donor, CD4 naive and CD4 memory were each given three plates, CD8 naive was given two plates, and CD8 memory was given one plate. To increase sequencing depth and limit assay-specific biases, TCR repertoire library preparation and sequencing were carried out by different laboratories using diverse techniques. What the authors observed across the whole study: Pairwise subsampling led to the expectation that sequencing depth would affect the degree of clonotype sharing among donors. Across a few donors, approximately 4.9% of naive CD4, 3% to 3.5% of naive CD8, about 2.3% of memory CD4, and 0.3% to 0.45% of memory CD8 clonotypes were shared. Incomplete sequencing was indicated by rarefaction of sorted-subset datasets, despite the large sequencing depth. Estimated clonotype richness was generally larger for naive than for memory subsets. Higher generation probabilities were observed for clonotypes shared by all four sorted-subset donors than for non-shared clonotypes. Because the study included only a small number of donors, the genetic and exposure-history diversity represented was limited. Sampling was restricted to blood, and TCR repertoires in tissue are likely to differ from TCR repertoires in blood.

The CDR3 goes from the cysteine to the phenylalanine over 15 residues. The read is trimmed to its CDR3 DNA, 45 bases read in frame from base 1. The V and J ends are trimmed by 11 bases and 0 bases, leaving 18 bases between them. Taken from the germline V gene, the CDR1 and CDR2 loops are MNHNS and SASEGT. Using the deep immunoSEQ assay, TCR CDR3 regions were amplified from genomic DNA by multiplex PCR. Genomic DNA extracted from each cell subset was distributed evenly over all wells of several immunoSEQ 96-well plates, and each plate served as one replicate. For sorted subsets, each replicate PCR was loaded with 200 ng genomic DNA, equivalent to roughly 30,000 T cell genomes. Purified libraries were measured with a Qubit 3.0 fluorometer, size-checked on a Bioanalyzer 2100, and measured again with the KAPA Library Quantification kit. A separate single-read 150-cycle Illumina NextSeq 550 flow cell was used to sequence each immunoSEQ 96-well plate. Per the source publication's procedure: Because the immunoSEQ output held only junctional sequences and lacked quality scores, the filtering could not match the filtering applied to full-length reads. Sequences were annotated with PyIR, a Python wrapper for IgBLAST v1.9, and V/J genes and CDR3 were assigned using IMGT germline references. Reads with weak V/J assignments (E-value above 1e-6), missing CDR3, stop codons, out-of-frame junctions, or ambiguous translated residues were removed. A V3J clonotype was defined by an identical inferred V gene, J gene, and CDR3 amino acid sequence. Percentage overlap between repertoires was calculated by dividing the number of shared unique clonotypes by the size of the smaller repertoire. Richness of each repertoire was evaluated using RTK rarefaction, the Chao1 estimator, and Recon v2.1 estimates of unobserved clonotypes. OLGA was used to compute generation probabilities for all TCRbeta clonotypes that the gDNA method yielded from a handful of donors. TCRdb obtained this table from immuneACCESS and retained in-frame rearrangements with V and J assigned. These tables miss some clones; where compared with another copy, unresolved V genes account for less than half of the shortfall, and the remainder is unexplained. The V and J calls and clone size are taken from that table; D and trimming were inferred from the DNA. This sample lists some 1,400,000 clones; about 96% were detected once. The top ten clonotypes cover approximately 1% of the sample.

Donors were healthy HIV-negative adults with no recently reported acute infections or vaccinations. All donors were Caucasian adults living in Nashville, Tennessee, USA. CD4+ T cells were enriched by magnetic negative selection; naive cells were then positively selected on CD45RA, and the negative fraction formed the memory subset. Blood was obtained by leukapheresis, after which PBMCs were separated by Ficoll-Histopaque density gradient centrifugation and cryopreserved in liquid nitrogen vapor phase. Purity and quantity of every magnetically sorted T cell population were checked by analytical flow cytometry. Genomic DNA was isolated from every sorted fraction and measured by UV absorbance on a Nanodrop 2000c.

The receptor was derived from a man in his thirties or forties in good health. In this chain, TRBV6-1 is recombined with TRBJ2-3; the D gene is perhaps TRBD2, from 7 matching bases. The sample taken for sequencing was naive CD4+ T cells sorted from blood. Read against the paper, the sample's cell subset or site label means: CD45RA+ positively selected. The CDR3 protein is CAGEEGGSSTDTQYF. The base sequence is TGTGCCGGGGAGGAGGGGGGGTCTAGCACAGATACGCAGTATTTT.